These T cell receptor beta chains were read from a single sample in a study of blood T cells in healthy people across ages. Each CDR3 protein gets one entry after TCRdb re-called the 5' RACE reads with MiXCR. Of fewer than 1,200,000 distinct CDR3 sequences in the sample, 20% to 25% were seen once. This same sample was also part of a study on T cells of mothers and their children.

The sequencing sample was made of blood. The receptor set was obtained from a girl aged 2 to 9 in good health. The CDR3 runs from the conserved cysteine through the conserved F or W. The D gene is left open where the match is weak. Size is omitted from some rows. Given values are once, few, many or a class for expanded clones.

NA	TRBV4-1	NA	TRBJ2-1	CASSRGRQSSYNEQFF	TGCGCCAGCAGCCGGGGAAGACAGAGCTCCTACAATGAGCAGTTCTTC
NA	TRBV21-1	NA	TRBJ1-4	CASSKNFQGGHNEKLFF	TGTGCCAGCAGCAAAAATTTTCAGGGCGGTCATAATGAAAAACTGTTTTTT
NA	TRBV29-1	TRBD1	TRBJ2-5	CSVEGSRGRQETQYF	TGCAGCGTTGAGGGGTCCAGGGGGAGACAAGAGACCCAGTACTTC
NA	TRBV28	NA	TRBJ1-5	CASRTVGGAPQHF	TGTGCCAGCAGAACGGTAGGAGGGGCCCCCCAGCATTTT
NA	TRBV19	TRBD1	TRBJ1-4	CASREQGRKLFF	TGTGCCAGTAGAGAACAGGGGAGAAAACTGTTTTTT
few	TRBV7-7	NA	TRBJ2-1	CASSLNSANEQFF	TGTGCTAGCAGCTTAAACAGTGCCAATGAGCAGTTCTTC
NA	TRBV7-2	TRBD1	TRBJ2-7	CASSVRTGRSYEQYF	TGTGCCAGCAGCGTACGGACAGGACGATCCTACGAGCAGTACTTC
few	TRBV28	NA	TRBJ2-2	CASSLEDNTGELFF	TGTGCCAGCAGTTTGGAAGATAACACCGGGGAGCTGTTTTTT
NA	TRBV23-1	TRBD1	TRBJ1-4	CASSHSLTGGGTNEKLFF	TGCGCCAGCAGTCACTCCCTGACAGGGGGTGGTACTAATGAAAAACTGTTTTTT
NA	TRBV5-1	NA	TRBJ1-2	CASSQSRNYGYTF	TGCGCCAGCTCCCAGAGCCGTAACTATGGCTACACCTTC
few	TRBV29-1	NA	TRBJ2-7	CSARASESYEQYF	TGCAGCGCTCGGGCCTCAGAATCCTACGAGCAGTACTTC
NA	TRBV5-1	TRBD2	TRBJ2-5	CASSLLAGEETLYF	TGCGCCAGCAGCCTCTTAGCGGGAGAGGAGACCCTGTACTTC
NA	TRBV29-1	NA	TRBJ2-3	CSVTSANSDTQYF	TGCAGCGTGACCTCCGCAAATTCAGATACGCAGTATTTT
few	TRBV27	NA	TRBJ2-5	CASKSPIGETQYF	TGTGCCAGCAAGTCGCCGATTGGGGAGACCCAGTACTTC
few	TRBV2	NA	TRBJ2-7	CASSDNEQYF	TGTGCCAGCAGTGATAACGAGCAGTACTTC
NA	TRBV29-1	NA	TRBJ2-3	CSVDPGSSTDTQYF	TGCAGCGTTGACCCAGGGTCGAGCACAGATACGCAGTATTTT
NA	TRBV28	NA	TRBJ2-7	CASSLSRPTYEQYF	TGTGCCAGCAGTTTGTCACGTCCGACCTACGAGCAGTACTTC
few	TRBV7-8	NA	TRBJ1-3	CASSLAPQVSGNTIYF	TGTGCCAGCAGCTTAGCCCCACAGGTCTCTGGAAACACCATATATTTT
NA	TRBV24-1	NA	TRBJ2-7	CATGGPYEQYF	TGTGCCACCGGCGGGCCCTACGAGCAGTACTTC
NA	TRBV20-1	NA	TRBJ1-5	CSARVGREQPQHF	TGCAGTGCTAGAGTGGGAAGGGAACAGCCCCAGCATTTT
few	TRBV28	NA	TRBJ2-7	CASAWRGPPYEQYF	TGTGCCAGCGCCTGGAGGGGGCCCCCTTACGAGCAGTACTTC
NA	TRBV9	TRBD1	TRBJ2-2	CASSGTGGEGGELFF	TGTGCCAGCAGCGGTACAGGGGGCGAAGGCGGGGAGCTGTTTTTT
NA	TRBV4-1	NA	TRBJ2-7	CASSPSSGRTYEQYF	TGCGCCAGCAGCCCCTCTTCGGGGAGGACCTACGAGCAGTACTTC
few	TRBV29-1	TRBD1	TRBJ2-2	CSVTGGRELLF	TGCAGCGTCACAGGGGGCAGGGAGCTGCTTTTT
NA	TRBV28	TRBD2	TRBJ2-7	CASSPILAGGDEQYF	TGTGCCAGCAGTCCAATACTAGCGGGGGGCGACGAGCAGTACTTC
few	TRBV9	NA	TRBJ2-1	CASSPWTNEQFF	TGTGCCAGCAGCCCATGGACTAATGAGCAGTTCTTC
NA	TRBV5-6	TRBD2	TRBJ2-1	CASSPGLAPTEQFF	TGTGCCAGCAGCCCGGGACTAGCCCCCACGGAGCAGTTCTTC
few	TRBV7-2	TRBD1	TRBJ1-4	CASSSGQGWAEKLFF	TGTGCCAGCAGCTCCGGACAGGGGTGGGCTGAAAAACTGTTTTTT
few	TRBV4-1	NA	TRBJ2-1	CASSQAAHSGSNEQFF	TGCGCCAGCAGCCAAGCAGCCCACTCCGGAAGCAATGAGCAGTTCTTC
few	TRBV29-1	NA	TRBJ2-4	CSVELAERGNIQYF	TGCAGCGTTGAGTTAGCGGAGAGGGGAAACATTCAGTACTTC
few	TRBV28	NA	TRBJ1-1	CASSLGANEAFF	TGTGCCAGCAGTTTAGGGGCTAATGAAGCTTTCTTT
few	TRBV29-1	NA	TRBJ2-3	CSVEGRFTDTQYF	TGCAGCGTTGAAGGACGGTTCACAGATACGCAGTATTTT
few	TRBV7-3	NA	TRBJ2-3	CASSSFGGQTDTQYF	TGTGCCAGCAGCTCCTTCGGGGGTCAAACAGATACGCAGTATTTT
NA	TRBV20-1	TRBD1	TRBJ2-7	CSATRWDRQTYEQYF	TGCAGTGCTACTCGCTGGGACAGGCAAACCTACGAGCAGTACTTC
few	TRBV4-1	NA	TRBJ1-1	CASSQEPSQDEAFF	TGCGCCAGCAGCCAAGAGCCCTCCCAAGATGAAGCTTTCTTT
NA	TRBV12-3/TRBV12-4	TRBD1	TRBJ1-4	CASSFAGTGSRKLFF	TGTGCCAGCAGTTTTGCTGGGACAGGGAGTAGGAAACTGTTTTTT
NA	TRBV7-9	NA	TRBJ1-6	CASIRIGTDGQSF	TGTGCCAGCATCCGAATCGGGACCGACGGACAGTCCTTT
NA	TRBV28	NA	TRBJ2-4	CASSLFRPTSKNIQYF	TGTGCCAGCAGTTTATTTAGGCCCACGTCCAAAAACATTCAGTACTTC
few	TRBV28	NA	TRBJ2-6	CASSPWSPGANVLTF	TGTGCCAGCAGCCCCTGGTCCCCTGGGGCCAACGTCCTGACCTTC
NA	TRBV27	NA	TRBJ2-5	CASRSGRKPETQYF	TGTGCCAGCAGAAGTGGGAGAAAGCCAGAGACCCAGTACTTC
NA	TRBV28	NA	TRBJ1-6	CASSLIDSLQPLTF	TGTGCCAGCAGTTTAATTGACTCTCTACAACCCCTCACCTTT
NA	TRBV27	NA	TRBJ2-3	CASSLHGPDTDTQYF	TGTGCCAGCAGTTTACACGGGCCGGACACAGATACGCAGTATTTT
few	TRBV20-1	TRBD2	TRBJ2-1	CSARVSGGADNEQFF	TGCAGTGCTAGAGTAAGCGGGGGGGCCGACAATGAGCAGTTCTTC
NA	TRBV6-5	NA	TRBJ1-1	CASSYSEAGWVEAFF	TGTGCCAGCAGTTACTCGGAGGCAGGGTGGGTTGAAGCTTTCTTT
NA	TRBV5-1	NA	TRBJ2-4	CASSGHDGNIQYF	TGCGCCAGTAGCGGACATGATGGGAACATTCAGTACTTC
few	TRBV28	NA	TRBJ1-1	CASSLREGGTEAFF	TGTGCCAGCAGCCTAAGGGAAGGGGGGACTGAAGCTTTCTTT
NA	TRBV4-1	NA	TRBJ1-5	CASSWTVSNQPQHF	TGCGCCAGCAGCTGGACAGTTAGCAATCAGCCCCAGCATTTT
NA	TRBV28	NA	TRBJ2-5	CASSLGSGTVFF	TGTGCCAGCAGCCTTGGCTCCGGGACGGTTTTCTTC
few	TRBV4-1	NA	TRBJ2-1	CASSHPGLLNEQFF	TGCGCCAGCAGCCACCCCGGACTCCTCAATGAGCAGTTCTTC
many	TRBV29-1	TRBD1	TRBJ2-1	CSVEDPDRGSYNEQFF	TGCAGCGTTGAAGATCCGGACAGGGGCTCCTACAATGAGCAGTTCTTC
few	TRBV10-3	NA	TRBJ2-7	CAIRPVGSSYEQYF	TGTGCCATCAGGCCCGTGGGTAGCTCCTATGAGCAGTACTTC
few	TRBV6-5	NA	TRBJ2-5	CASSYSRGVGETQYF	TGTGCCAGCAGTTACTCGCGCGGGGTAGGCGAGACCCAGTACTTC
NA	TRBV4-3	NA	TRBJ1-1	CASSQDKDTEAFF	TGCGCCAGCAGCCAAGATAAAGACACTGAAGCTTTCTTT
few	TRBV6-2/TRBV6-3	TRBD2	TRBJ2-1	CASSQLAGGPAYNEQFF	TGTGCCAGCAGTCAACTAGCGGGGGGGCCGGCCTACAATGAGCAGTTCTTC
many	TRBV6-5	TRBD1	TRBJ2-7	CASSRGQGPYEQYF	TGTGCCAGCAGTCGTGGACAGGGACCCTACGAGCAGTACTTC
NA	TRBV4-3	NA	TRBJ2-6	CASSQDVISFPSSGANVLTF	TGCGCCAGCAGCCAAGATGTTATAAGCTTCCCCAGCTCTGGGGCCAACGTCCTGACTTTC
NA	TRBV9	TRBD2	TRBJ2-3	CASSVGSGAGTTDTQYF	TGTGCCAGCAGCGTAGGTAGCGGAGCGGGGACCACAGATACGCAGTATTTT
NA	TRBV6-2/TRBV6-3	TRBD2	TRBJ2-2	CASSYIGRADTGELFF	TGTGCCAGCAGTTACATCGGGAGGGCCGACACCGGGGAGCTGTTTTTT